This T cell receptor beta chain was captured by sequencing in a study of healthy donors' naive CD4 and CD8 T cells (dated by TCRdb to the mid-2010s). Study-wide context: Donor selection covered three age groups (20-25, 40-50 and 60-70 years) with about 6 people in each, and the resulting cohort had a mean age of roughly 45 and was half female. For TCR alpha, a new primer set was designed to cover all functional IMGT alpha gene variants, and all other steps followed the beta-chain workflow. The donors were HLA-typed by sequencing at HLA-A, -B, -C, -DRB1, -DQB1 and -DPB1, using the SBTexcellerator protocol, an ABI3130xl analyzer and SBTengine software. The peripheral blood mononuclear cells came from roughly 19 individuals who were healthy and unrelated. To check how TCR variation relates to lineage commitment, the researchers sequenced rearranged TCR alpha and beta chains taken from naive CD4+ and CD8+ T cells.

Cells with a CD4+CD8-CD45RO-CD45RA+ profile were isolated by FACS and defined as naive CD4+ T cells, and those with a CD8+CD4-CD45RA+CD27bright profile were defined as naive CD8+ T cells. Antibodies against CD4 (RPA-T4), CD8 (SK1), CD27 (O323), CD45RA (HI100) and CD45RO (UCHL1) were used for sorting. Here V drops 8 bases and J drops 5 bases, and the junction holds 7 bases not matched to any gene. Spanning cysteine to phenylalanine, the CDR3 consists of 15 amino acids. The DNA shown is the 45-base CDR3, in frame from base 1. The germline V gene encodes CDR1 MNHNY and CDR2 SVGAGI (reference sequence). A remark on this clonotype: Its antigen is unknown. Qualities for individual bases were not recorded, and no much larger clone is one base off.

The paper as a whole reports these results and caveats: Most V and J gene segments were reportedly biased between naive CD4+ and CD8+ cells, consistently across donors and independent of HLA genotype. The study did not directly address possible repertoire bias arising from homeostatic proliferation of naive T cells. Because alpha and beta chains were sequenced in bulk and could not be paired, the effects of the two chains in combination were not assessed. In both chains, CD4+ lineage was associated with a positively charged CDR3 and CD8+ lineage with a negatively charged CDR3. Taken together, V genes, J genes and CDR3 charge appeared to account for roughly 13% of the variance in CD4/CD8 propensity, mostly acting in an additive way.

The listed sequencing device is 454 GS FLX Titanium. A previously published linear amplification protocol was used to construct TCR libraries from 500 ng of total RNA. The sequencing itself ran on the Roche/454 Genome Sequencer using Titanium chemistry. In the source study's methods: From about five of the healthy donors, a total of under 90,000 rearranged TCR alpha transcripts were sequenced. Duplicate transcripts were removed, and each unique TCR clonotype was defined by its CDR3 junction following IMGT nomenclature. Using logistic regression in R 2.13.0, the researchers modeled CD4 versus CD8 status as a function of V and J genes, with an adjustment for donor effects and a Bonferroni correction for multiple testing. In TCRdb, the public reads were trimmed at Q25 with fastp and aligned with MiXCR, with productive beta chains retained. CDR3 protein sequences are deduplicated, and each keeps its most common genes and DNA. TCRdb, rather than the study authors, made the V and J calls. The sample table shows about 180,000 distinct CDR3 sequences, and about 70% are seen once. Around 2% of the sample is held by the ten biggest clonotypes.

The sequenced material came from naive CD4+ and CD8+ T cells sorted from blood, pooled from several donors. The sample's cell subset or site, from its label and the paper: FACS-sorted naive CD4+ (CD45RO-CD45RA+) and naive CD8+ (CD45RA+CD27bright) T cells. The chain was built from TRBV6-6 and TRBJ2-5; 14 junctional bases match TRBD2. The receptor was isolated from a pool of human donors in good health; the sample pools cells from several healthy donors. The CDR3 has the sequence CASGTSGRRGETQYF. The DNA sequence is TGTGCCAGCGGGACTAGCGGGAGACGAGGGGAGACCCAGTACTTC.